This is a list of T cell receptor beta chains from one sample in a study of blood T cell repertoires in COVID-19. Clones were sequenced by immunoSEQ multiplex PCR, and TCRdb holds only the in-frame ones, with some missing. The profile shows about 120,000 clones, approximately 80% of them singletons. Input material: peripheral blood. The receptors stem from a human donor in a cohort sampled during active COVID-19. The CDR3 runs from the conserved cysteine through the conserved F or W. The D gene is left open where the match is weak. Not all rows give a size; the values are once, few, many and, for expanded clones, a class.

d_call | j_call | v_call | clone_size | cdr3_aa
- | TRBJ2-7 | TRBV3-1/TRBV3-2 | - | CASSGRGGFSYEQYF
TRBD1 | TRBJ2-7 | TRBV27 | once | CASRPRTGGLYEQYF
- | TRBJ2-7 | TRBV4-1 | - | CASSQGQAYEQYF
TRBD1 | TRBJ2-7 | TRBV9 | few | CASSVAQDRVYEQYF
- | TRBJ2-7 | TRBV10-3 | - | CAIKDREAYEQYF
TRBD2 | TRBJ2-1 | TRBV15 | few | CATSSDPSGVHNEQFF
TRBD1 | TRBJ1-1 | TRBV6-4 | - | CASSEAGGNTEAFF
TRBD1 | TRBJ2-2 | TRBV19 | - | CASSKQGAGTGELFF
- | TRBJ2-7 | TRBV11-2 | - | CASSYLSGTYEQYF
- | TRBJ1-1 | TRBV19 | - | CASSIDGAATEAFF
TRBD2 | TRBJ2-3 | TRBV2 | - | CASSLAGVTDTQYF
TRBD1 | TRBJ1-2 | TRBV19 | - | CASRPGTGRAYGYTF
- | TRBJ2-1 | TRBV2 | - | CASRKTEGAYNEQFF
- | TRBJ1-3 | TRBV28 | - | CASSPTGTSNTIYF
- | TRBJ1-6 | TRBV28 | - | CASSYQGLSPLHF
- | TRBJ1-3 | TRBV14 | - | CASSGGGFGNTIYF
- | TRBJ1-4 | TRBV19 | - | CARRTKARNEKLFF
- | TRBJ2-7 | TRBV7-8 | once | CASSSWTLSSYEQYF
TRBD1 | TRBJ2-7 | TRBV6-6 | - | CASSPTGTGSSEQYF
- | TRBJ1-1 | TRBV6-5 | - | CASKVDSAARTFF
- | TRBJ1-3 | TRBV7-8 | - | CASSLAQGDTIYF
- | TRBJ2-7 | TRBV6-2/TRBV6-3 | few | CASSPPGTGSYEQYF
TRBD2 | TRBJ2-7 | TRBV19 | - | CASSIAGGSYEQYF
- | TRBJ1-3 | TRBV5-6 | once | CASSLSIFGNTIYF
- | TRBJ2-7 | TRBV5-4 | few | CASSSRTDWAYEQYF
TRBD1 | TRBJ1-1 | TRBV5-1 | few | CASSPRTGRNTEAFF
TRBD1 | TRBJ1-1 | TRBV24-1 | few | CATLQGANTEAFF
- | TRBJ1-5 | TRBV10-3 | few | CAISESMRGGGQPQHF
- | TRBJ2-7 | TRBV6-5 | - | CASSLGIGGSYEQYF
- | TRBJ2-7 | TRBV28 | - | CASGPYEQYF